The following is a T cell receptor (beta chain) sequence with its context. The antigen is unknown. This record comes from a study of post-analysis software for immune sequencing data. Study-wide context: Recorded disease courses covered relapsing-remitting, secondary progressive and progressive-relapsing multiple sclerosis. Some patients had no subtype annotation. Study-level results: Four or five TRBV segments (TRBV5-6, TRBV5-1 and TRBV20-1 among them) occurred more frequently in patients than in controls. Strong co-clustering by F measure was seen for same-batch samples. Significantly decreased normalized Chao1 diversity was recorded for multiple sclerosis patients relative to controls.

The ends were cut back, 0 bases at V and 6 bases at J, with 10 bases in the middle. CDR3 length: 13 amino acids. The germline V gene encodes CDR1 SGHRS and CDR2 YFSETQ. Every TCR beta cDNA library bore unique molecular identifiers. Out of about 1 to 11 million T cells, about 520,000 cDNA molecules were generated. Each CDR3 protein gets one entry after TCRdb re-called the PCR reads with MiXCR. The top ten clones hold about 4.8% of a sample with 750,000 to 950,000 distinct CDR3 sequences, roughly 50% of them seen once. Sequences were obtained from blood. The genes are TRBV5-1 and TRBJ2-7; D may be TRBD1 (6 bases). This TCR was sampled from a girl between 10 and 17 years old with multiple sclerosis. This chain's CDR3 is CASSLGQVGEQYF. The CDR3 coding sequence is TGCGCCAGCAGCTTGGGACAGGTGGGCGAGCAGTACTTC.